Shown below are 3 T cell receptor beta chains from a single sample sequenced in a study of blood T cell repertoires in COVID-19. Assay: immunoSEQ multiplex PCR; the TCRdb copy retains only in-frame clones and omits some. The table records under 200,000 clones, around 83% of them present only once. The specimen was peripheral blood. The receptors were gathered from a woman in her 70s who had recovered from COVID-19.

The chain has TRBV18 and TRBJ1-4; unclear D gene. CDR3 length: 11 residues. Deletions cut 9 bases from V and 5 bases from J, with 7 bases between. Germline assignment: CDR1 KGHSH and CDR2 LQKENI. The CDR3 protein is CASRENEKLFF. The DNA for the CDR3 is TGTGCCAGTCGAGAAAATGAAAAACTGTTTTTT.

The genes are TRBV19 and TRBJ2-4, with D maybe TRBD1 (6 bases). This CDR3 contains 16 residues. The germline V gene encodes CDR1 LNHDA and CDR2 SQIVND (reference sequence). V lost 5 bases to trimming and J lost 0 bases, with 14 bases between them. The CDR3 DNA sequence: TGTGCCAGTAGTCTAGGGACATCTGTAGCCAAAAACATTCAGTACTTC. Translating it yields CASSLGTSVAKNIQYF.

The gene calls are TRBV30 and TRBJ1-2, with D maybe TRBD1 (6 bases). Looked up from germline, CDR1 is GTSNPN and CDR2 is SVGIG (reference sequence). The V end lost 6 bases, the J end lost 2 bases, and 13 bases lay between the germline ends. CDR3 size: 13 residues. This chain's CDR3 is CACTQGLNYGYTF. The CDR3 bases are TGTGCCTGCACACAGGGTCTCAACTATGGCTACACCTTC.